The 13 T cell receptor beta chains below all came from one sample that was sequenced in a study of cytomegalovirus exposure and HLA in healthy donors. The PCR had 60 Vbeta and 13 Jbeta primers. Sequenced by immunoSEQ multiplex PCR; TCRdb stores in-frame clones only, minus some. The sample lists more than 95,000 clones, 70% to 85% occurring once. Input material: PBMCs. These receptors were taken from a man in his fifties or sixties in good health and CMV-seropositive.

The rearrangement uses TRBV2 and TRBJ2-7; 9 bases align to TRBD2. Germline V gene sequence: CDR1 SNHLY, CDR2 FYNNEI. The junction had 6 bases not matched to a gene; V was cut back by 1 base and J by 5 bases. This CDR3 is 15 amino acids long. The CDR3 nucleotides are TGTGCCAGCAGTGAAGAGGCTAGCGGGACCCACGAGCAGTACTTC. It translates to CASSEEASGTHEQYF. The whole variable domain, filled in from reference TRBV2 and TRBJ2-7, reads EPEVTQTPSHQVTQMGQEVILRCVPISNHLYFYWYRQILGQKVEFLVSFYNNEISEKSEIFDDQFSVERPDGSNFTLKIRSTKLEDSAMYFCASSEEASGTHEQYFGPGTRLTVT.

The gene calls are TRBV7-9 and TRBJ1-2, with unresolved D. V dropped 3 bases and J dropped 0 bases, with 8 bases sitting between them. The CDR3 spans 14 residues. From germline, CDR1 is SEHNR and CDR2 FQNEAQ (reference sequence). The CDR3, as DNA: TGTGCCAGCAGCTTTGGCCAGACTAACTATGGCTACACCTTC. Its translation: CASSFGQTNYGYTF.

The chain recombines TRBV6-1 with TRBJ1-5; D gene uncertain. The ends were cut back, 7 bases at V and 5 bases at J, with 18 bases in the middle. This CDR3 spans 15 amino acids. Germline V gene data show CDR1 as MNHNS and CDR2 as SASEGT. DNA of the CDR3: TGTGCCAGCACCTCGGGAAGGCTCGTTTATCAGCCCCAGCATTTT. This sequence encodes CASTSGRLVYQPQHF.

The rearrangement joins TRBV18 to TRBJ2-1, with D perhaps matching TRBD1 (7 bases). With 5 bases removed from V and 7 bases from J, the gap between germline ends came to 9 bases. The germline V gene encodes CDR1 KGHSH and CDR2 LQKENI. CDR3 size: 12 residues. CDR3 DNA: TGTGCCAGCTCATCAGGGGGGAATGAGCAGTTCTTC. This encodes CASSSGGNEQFF.

The chain joins TRBV5-6 to TRBJ2-5; 9 nucleotides match TRBD2. With the DNA end fitting TRBJ2-7 better, the J assignment may be wrong. Germline-derived CDR1 and CDR2 are SGHDT and YYEEEE. The CDR3 is made up of 18 amino acids. Written as DNA, the CDR3 is TGTGCCAGCAGCCGCCGGGGACTAGCTTCCTCTCACCGCGACGAGCAGTACTTC. This translates into CASSRRGLASSHRDEQYF.

This chain connects TRBV20-1 to TRBJ1-1; D is unresolved. The CDR3 runs 11 residues. Germline-derived CDR1 and CDR2 are DFQATT and SNEGSKA (reference sequence). V lost 8 bases, J lost 1 base, and 8 bases lay in between. The chain's CDR3 is CSTHQNTEAFF. CDR3 nucleotides: TGCAGTACTCACCAGAACACTGAAGCTTTCTTT.

This clone occurred once. The gene calls are TRBV25-1 and TRBJ1-3, with TRBD1 as a possible D gene (5 bases). Germline CDR1 is MGHDK and CDR2 is SYGVNS. V was trimmed by 4 bases and J by 3 bases, leaving 16 bases between them. The CDR3 loop spans 16 amino acids. The CDR3 DNA sequence: TGTGCCAGCAGTGGGCGGCAGGGAACGGGTGGAAACACCATATATTTT. It specifies CASSGRQGTGGNTIYF.

This chain connects TRBV7-2 to TRBJ1-6; maybe TRBD1 (6 bases). V was clipped by 8 bases and J by 9 bases, with 17 bases between them. The CDR3 is 14 residues long. CDR1 SGHTA and CDR2 FQGNSA come from the germline V gene. The CDR3 coding sequence is TGTGCCAGCCCCCCCCGCCAGGGGACTTCACCCCTCCACTTT. It yields the protein CASPPRQGTSPLHF.

CDR3 in amino acids: CATSRDPGNQPQHF. CDR3 DNA sequence: TGTGCCACCAGCAGAGATCCCGGCAATCAGCCCCAGCATTTT. The V and J genes are TRBV15 and TRBJ1-5; no clear D. Germline V gene lookup returns CDR1 LNHNV and CDR2 YYDKDF (reference sequence). The ends were cut back, 0 bases at V and 2 bases at J, with 5 bases in the middle. This CDR3 is 14 amino acids long.

The chain recombines TRBV6-1 with TRBJ1-5, with TRBD1 matching over 11 bases. Germline loops: CDR1 MNHNS, CDR2 SASEGT. Trimming cost V 6 bases and J 7 bases; bases outside gene matches: 8. The CDR3 extends over 15 amino acids. The CDR3: CASSGTGGPGQPQHF. The CDR3 coding sequence is TGTGCCAGCAGCGGGACAGGGGGACCCGGACAGCCCCAGCATTTT.

About this clone itself: Compared with germline, one end of the junction differs, possibly owing to a read error. J is TRBJ1-6 and V is TRBV6-5; the D gene is possibly TRBD1 (6 bases). The germline V gene encodes CDR1 MNHEY and CDR2 SVGAGI. This CDR3 has 14 amino acids. CDR3 loop: CASSSTGTNSPLHF. CDR3 coding DNA: TGTGCCAGCAGCTCAACAGGGACTAATTCGCCCCTCCACTTT.

In its sample, this clone was seen once. V gene TRBV5-1 combines with J gene TRBJ1-1; D not certain. The CDR3 spans 15 residues. Germline CDR1 SGHRS, CDR2 YFSETQ. The ends were cut back, 0 bases at V and 1 base at J, with 10 bases in the middle. CDR3 in DNA: TGCGCCAGCAGCTTGGAGGGAGGAGGGAACACTGAAGCTTTCTTT. Its translation: CASSLEGGGNTEAFF.

The chain employs TRBV7-6 and TRBJ2-7, with D perhaps TRBD1 (6 bases). CDR3 length: 15 residues. Per germline, CDR1 SGHVS and CDR2 FNYEAQ. V gave up 5 bases and J gave up 0 bases, with 14 bases separating them. The CDR3 nucleotides are TGTGCCAGCAGCCCCGGGACATCGAGCTCCTACGAGCAGTACTTC. Translating gives CASSPGTSSSYEQYF.